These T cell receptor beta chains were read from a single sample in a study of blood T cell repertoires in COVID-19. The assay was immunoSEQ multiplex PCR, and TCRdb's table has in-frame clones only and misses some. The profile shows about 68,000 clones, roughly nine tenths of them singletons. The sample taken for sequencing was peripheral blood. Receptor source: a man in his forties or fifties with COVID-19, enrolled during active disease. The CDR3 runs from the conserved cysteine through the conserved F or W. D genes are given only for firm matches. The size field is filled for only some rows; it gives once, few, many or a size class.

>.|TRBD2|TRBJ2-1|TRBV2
CASSDLLAGGHEQFF
TGTGCCAGCAGTGACTTGCTAGCGGGGGGGCATGAGCAGTTCTTC
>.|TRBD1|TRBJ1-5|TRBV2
CASNSGGDQPQHF
TGTGCCAGCAACTCAGGGGGCGATCAGCCCCAGCATTTT
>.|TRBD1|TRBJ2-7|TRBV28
CASSLVSGQHPYEQYF
TGTGCCAGCAGTTTAGTTTCGGGACAGCACCCCTACGAGCAGTACTTC
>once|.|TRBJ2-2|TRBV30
CAWKGSRLTGELFF
TGTGCCTGGAAAGGGAGTAGGTTGACCGGGGAGCTGTTTTTT
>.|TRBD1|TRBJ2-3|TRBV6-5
CASSTGTGITDTQYF
TGTGCCAGCAGCACCGGGACAGGGATCACAGATACGCAGTATTTT
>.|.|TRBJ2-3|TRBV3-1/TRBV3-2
CASSQRALATDTQYF
TGTGCCAGCAGCCAAAGGGCCCTAGCGACAGATACGCAGTATTTT
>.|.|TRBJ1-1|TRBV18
CASSRQDRTEAFF
TGTGCCAGCTCGCGACAGGATCGGACTGAAGCTTTCTTT
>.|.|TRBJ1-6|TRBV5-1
CASSLVGGLKSPLHF
TGCGCCAGCAGCTTGGTGGGGGGGCTAAAGTCACCCCTCCACTTT
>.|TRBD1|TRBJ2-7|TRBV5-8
CASSYEGATREQYF
TGTGCCAGCAGCTATGAGGGGGCGACGAGGGAGCAGTACTTC
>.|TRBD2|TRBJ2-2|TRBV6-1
CASSERREGTGELFF
TGTGCCAGCAGTGAACGGCGGGAGGGTACCGGGGAGCTGTTTTTT
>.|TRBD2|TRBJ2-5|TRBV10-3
CAISERLAGQETQYF
TGTGCCATCAGTGAGCGCCTAGCGGGCCAAGAGACCCAGTACTTC
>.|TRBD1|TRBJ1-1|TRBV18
CASSRQGAGEAFF
TGTGCCAGCTCACGTCAGGGGGCGGGTGAAGCTTTCTTT
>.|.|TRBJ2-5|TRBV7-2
CASSLSETQYF
TGTGCCAGCAGCTTGAGTGAGACCCAGTACTTC
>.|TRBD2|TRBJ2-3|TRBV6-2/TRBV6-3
CASSYTVAGWDTQYF
TGTGCCAGCAGTTACACGGTAGCGGGATGGGATACGCAGTATTTT
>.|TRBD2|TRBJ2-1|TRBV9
CASSVGLAGYNEQFF
TGTGCCAGCAGCGTAGGACTAGCGGGCTACAATGAGCAGTTCTTC
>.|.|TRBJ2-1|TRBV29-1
CRVEQGYNEQFF
TGCAGAGTAGAACAGGGTTACAATGAGCAGTTCTTC
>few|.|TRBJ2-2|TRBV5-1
CASSFQTDTGELFF
TGCGCCAGCAGCTTTCAGACAGACACCGGGGAGCTGTTTTTT
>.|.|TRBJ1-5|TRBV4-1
CASSQDPGEYQPQHF
TGCGCCAGCAGCCAAGATCCGGGTGAATACCAGCCCCAGCATTTT
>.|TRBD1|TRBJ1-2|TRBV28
CASSVQGVVYGYTF
TGTGCCAGCAGCGTACAGGGGGTAGTCTATGGCTACACCTTC
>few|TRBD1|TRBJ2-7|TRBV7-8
CASSLEGTGTYEQYF
TGTGCCAGCAGCTTAGAAGGGACAGGGACCTACGAGCAGTACTTC
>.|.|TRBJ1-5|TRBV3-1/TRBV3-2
CASSQVPGNQPQHF
TGTGCCAGCAGCCAAGTTCCGGGCAATCAGCCCCAGCATTTT
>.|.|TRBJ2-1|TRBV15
CATSTPGVRAGVNEQFF
TGTGCCACCAGCACTCCCGGGGTGCGGGCAGGTGTCAATGAGCAGTTCTTC